In its sample, the clone carrying this TCR beta chain was seen a few times. The antigen is undetermined. Germline V lookup: CDR1 SGHNT, CDR2 YYREEE (reference sequence). The CDR3 length is 13 residues. V was clipped by 1 base and J by 5 bases, with 9 bases between them. The data are from a study of cytomegalovirus exposure and HLA in healthy donors. In the study overall: Researchers previously reported finding roughly 120 million unique TCR beta sequences from about 200 million T cells.

Overall study results and limits: A later analysis reportedly found fewer N-insertions in an Asian-associated ancestry cluster than the roughly 670-donor mean. In vitro testing confirmed a few CMV-associated chains as specific for CMV antigens.

Researchers ran the PCR with 60 Vbeta and 13 Jbeta primers. The method was immunoSEQ multiplex PCR; TCRdb's version includes in-frame clones alone and lacks a portion of them. The table records 95,000 to 100,000 clones, around 76% of them present only once. Donors likely had unrecorded immune exposures despite being nominally healthy when sampled. V is TRBV5-4 and J is TRBJ1-1; no clear D gene. This sequence originates from a man in his forties or fifties in good health and CMV-seropositive. Sequencing input: PBMCs. Here the CDR3 DNA reads TGTGCCAGCAGCTTGTCCGGAGGAACTGAAGCTTTCTTT. Translated: CASSLSGGTEAFF. Full variable domain (outside the CDR3, taken from reference TRBV5-4 and TRBJ1-1): ETGVTQSPTHLIKTRGQQVTLRCSSQSGHNTVSWYQQALGQGPQFIFQYYREEENGRGNFPPRFSGLQFPNYSSELNVNALELDDSALYLCASSLSGGTEAFFGQGTRLTVV.